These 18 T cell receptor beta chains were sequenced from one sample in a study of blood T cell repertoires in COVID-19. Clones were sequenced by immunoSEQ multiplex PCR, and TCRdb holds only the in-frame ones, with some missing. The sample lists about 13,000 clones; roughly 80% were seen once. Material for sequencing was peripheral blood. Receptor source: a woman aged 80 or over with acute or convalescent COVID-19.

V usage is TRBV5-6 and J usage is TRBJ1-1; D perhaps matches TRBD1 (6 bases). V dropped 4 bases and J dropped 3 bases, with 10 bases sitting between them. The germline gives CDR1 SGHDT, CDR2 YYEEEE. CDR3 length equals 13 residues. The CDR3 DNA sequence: TGTGCCAGCAGCCCCTGGACAGACACTGAAGCTTTCTTT. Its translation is CASSPWTDTEAFF.

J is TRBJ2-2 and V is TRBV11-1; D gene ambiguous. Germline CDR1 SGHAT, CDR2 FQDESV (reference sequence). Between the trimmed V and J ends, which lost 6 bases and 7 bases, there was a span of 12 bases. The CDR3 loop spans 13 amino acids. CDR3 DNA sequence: TGTGCCAGCAGTCAGAAACGGAGCGGGGAGCTGTTTTTT. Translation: CASSQKRSGELFF.

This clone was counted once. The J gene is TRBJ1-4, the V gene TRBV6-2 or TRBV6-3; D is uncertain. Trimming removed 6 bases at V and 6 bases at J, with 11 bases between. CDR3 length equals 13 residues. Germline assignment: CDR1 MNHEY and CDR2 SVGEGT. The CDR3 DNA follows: TGTGCCAGCAGCAGCGACGGGTATGAAAAACTGTTTTTT. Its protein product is CASSSDGYEKLFF.

CDR3 protein: CASSFRGARRTEAFF. The CDR3 DNA reads TGTGCCAGCAGCTTTCGGGGGGCCCGGAGGACTGAAGCTTTCTTT. This chain uses TRBV11-2 with TRBJ1-1, with a possible D match to TRBD1 (6 bases). This CDR3 spans 15 amino acids. V was clipped by 3 bases and J by 5 bases, with 16 bases between them. The germline V gene has CDR1 SGHAT and CDR2 FQNNGV.

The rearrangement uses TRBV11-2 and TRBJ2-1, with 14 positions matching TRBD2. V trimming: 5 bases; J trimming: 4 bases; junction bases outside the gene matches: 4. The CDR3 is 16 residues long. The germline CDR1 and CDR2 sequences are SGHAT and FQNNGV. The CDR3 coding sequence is TGTGCCAGCAGCGCCGGACTAGCGGGGGGTTACAATGAGCAGTTCTTC. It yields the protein CASSAGLAGGYNEQFF.

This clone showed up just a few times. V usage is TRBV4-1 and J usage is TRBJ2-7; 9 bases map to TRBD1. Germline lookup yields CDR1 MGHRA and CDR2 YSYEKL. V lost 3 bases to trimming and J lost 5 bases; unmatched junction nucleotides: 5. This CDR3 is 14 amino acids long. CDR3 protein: CASSQDRGRDEQYF. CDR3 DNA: TGCGCCAGCAGCCAGGACAGGGGAAGGGACGAGCAGTACTTC.

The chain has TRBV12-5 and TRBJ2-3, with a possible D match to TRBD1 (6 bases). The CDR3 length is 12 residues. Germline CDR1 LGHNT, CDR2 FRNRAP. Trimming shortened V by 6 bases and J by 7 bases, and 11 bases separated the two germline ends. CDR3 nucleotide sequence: TGTGCTAGTGGCCCCACAGGGAATACGCAGTATTTT. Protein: CASGPTGNTQYF.

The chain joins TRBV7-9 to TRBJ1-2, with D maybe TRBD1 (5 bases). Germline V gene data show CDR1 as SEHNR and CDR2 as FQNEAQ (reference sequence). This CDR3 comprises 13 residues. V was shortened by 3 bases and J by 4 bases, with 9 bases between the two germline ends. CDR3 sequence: CASSFGGAYGYTF. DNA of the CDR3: TGTGCCAGCAGCTTTGGAGGGGCCTATGGCTACACCTTC. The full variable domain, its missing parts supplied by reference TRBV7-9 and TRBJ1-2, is DTGVSQNPRHKITKRGQNVTFRCDPISEHNRLYWYRQTLGQGPEFLTYFQNEAQLEKSRLLSDRFSAERPKGSFSTLEIQRTEQGDSAMYLCASSFGGAYGYTFGSGTRLTVV.

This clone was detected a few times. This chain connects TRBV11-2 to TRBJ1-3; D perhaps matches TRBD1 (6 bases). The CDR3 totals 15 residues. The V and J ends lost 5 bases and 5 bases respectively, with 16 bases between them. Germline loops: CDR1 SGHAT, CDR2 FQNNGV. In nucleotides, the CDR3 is TGTGCCAGCAGCACCGGGACAAGGTTTCGAAACACCATATATTTT. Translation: CASSTGTRFRNTIYF.

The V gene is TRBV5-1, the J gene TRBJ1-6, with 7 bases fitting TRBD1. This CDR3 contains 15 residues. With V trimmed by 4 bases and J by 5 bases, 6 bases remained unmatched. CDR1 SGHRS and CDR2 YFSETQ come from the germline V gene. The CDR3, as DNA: TGCGCCAGCAGCCCCTGGACAGGTGATAATTCACCCCTCCACTTT. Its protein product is CASSPWTGDNSPLHF.

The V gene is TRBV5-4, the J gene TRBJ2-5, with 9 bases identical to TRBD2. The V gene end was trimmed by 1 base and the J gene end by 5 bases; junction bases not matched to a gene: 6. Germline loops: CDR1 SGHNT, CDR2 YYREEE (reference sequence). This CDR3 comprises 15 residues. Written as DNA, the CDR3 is TGTGCCAGCAGCTTGCGGCTAGCGGGGCGGGAGACCCAGTACTTC. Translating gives CASSLRLAGRETQYF.

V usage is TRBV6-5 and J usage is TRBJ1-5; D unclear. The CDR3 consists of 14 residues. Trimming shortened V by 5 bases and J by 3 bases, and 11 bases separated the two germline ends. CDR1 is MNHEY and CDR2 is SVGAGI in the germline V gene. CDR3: CASSRIGLNQPQHF. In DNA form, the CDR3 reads TGTGCCAGCAGTCGGATCGGACTCAATCAGCCCCAGCATTTT.

The CDR3 loop reads CASSPGNVGNEQYF. The CDR3 DNA follows: TGTGCCAGCAGTCCAGGGAATGTAGGCAACGAGCAGTACTTC. V and J are TRBV2 and TRBJ2-7; D perhaps matches TRBD1 (5 bases). Trimming took 5 bases from V and 5 from J, leaving 16 bases between them. The CDR3 extends over 14 amino acids. Germline CDR1 reads SNHLY; CDR2 reads FYNNEI.

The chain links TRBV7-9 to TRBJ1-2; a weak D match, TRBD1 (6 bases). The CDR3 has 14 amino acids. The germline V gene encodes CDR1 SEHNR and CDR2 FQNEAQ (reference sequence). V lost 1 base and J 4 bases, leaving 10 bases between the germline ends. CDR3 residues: CASSLGGQFYGYTF. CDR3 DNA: TGTGCCAGCAGCTTAGGGGGGCAGTTCTATGGCTACACCTTC.

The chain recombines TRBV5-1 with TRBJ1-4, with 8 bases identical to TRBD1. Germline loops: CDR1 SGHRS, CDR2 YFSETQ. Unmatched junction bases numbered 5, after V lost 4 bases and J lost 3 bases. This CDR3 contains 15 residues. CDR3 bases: TGCGCCAGCAGCGCAACAGGGGGATCTAATGAAAAACTGTTTTTT. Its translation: CASSATGGSNEKLFF.

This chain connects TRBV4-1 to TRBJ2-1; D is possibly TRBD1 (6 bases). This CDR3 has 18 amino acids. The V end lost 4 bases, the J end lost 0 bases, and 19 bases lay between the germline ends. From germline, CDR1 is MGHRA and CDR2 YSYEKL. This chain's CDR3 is CASSPRLTGWSSYNEQFF. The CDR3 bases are TGCGCCAGCAGCCCAAGATTGACAGGCTGGAGCTCCTACAATGAGCAGTTCTTC.

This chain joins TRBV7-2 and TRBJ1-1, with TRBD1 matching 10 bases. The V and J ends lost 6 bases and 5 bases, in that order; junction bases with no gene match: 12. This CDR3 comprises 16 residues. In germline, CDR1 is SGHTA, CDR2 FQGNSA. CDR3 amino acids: CASSPTRDRGITEAFF. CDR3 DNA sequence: TGTGCCAGCAGTCCTACCCGGGACAGGGGAATTACTGAAGCTTTCTTT. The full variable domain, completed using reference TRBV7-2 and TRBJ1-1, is GAGVSQSPSNKVTEKGKDVELRCDPISGHTALYWYRQSLGQGLEFLIYFQGNSAPDKSGLPSDRFSAERTGGSVSTLTIQRTQQEDSAVYLCASSPTRDRGITEAFFGQGTRLTVV.

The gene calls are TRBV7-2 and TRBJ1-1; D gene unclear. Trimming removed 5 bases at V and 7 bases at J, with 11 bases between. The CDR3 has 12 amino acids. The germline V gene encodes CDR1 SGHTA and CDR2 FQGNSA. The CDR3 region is CASSPGGLEAFF. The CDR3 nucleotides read TGTGCCAGCAGCCCGGGAGGGCTTGAAGCTTTCTTT. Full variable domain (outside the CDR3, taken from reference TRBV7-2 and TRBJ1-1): GAGVSQSPSNKVTEKGKDVELRCDPISGHTALYWYRQSLGQGLEFLIYFQGNSAPDKSGLPSDRFSAERTGGSVSTLTIQRTQQEDSAVYLCASSPGGLEAFFGQGTRLTVV.